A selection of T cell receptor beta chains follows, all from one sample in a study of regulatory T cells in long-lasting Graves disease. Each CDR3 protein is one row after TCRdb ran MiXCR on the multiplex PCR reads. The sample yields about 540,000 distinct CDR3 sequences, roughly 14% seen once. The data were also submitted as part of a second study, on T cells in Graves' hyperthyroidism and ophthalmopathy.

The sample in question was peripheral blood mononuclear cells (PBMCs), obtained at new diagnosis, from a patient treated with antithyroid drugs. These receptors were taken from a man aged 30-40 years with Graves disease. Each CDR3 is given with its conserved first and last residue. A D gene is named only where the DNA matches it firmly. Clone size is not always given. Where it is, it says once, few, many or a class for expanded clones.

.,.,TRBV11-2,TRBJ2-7,CASSPTTDTLSYEQYF,TGTGCCAGCAGCCCAACAACGGACACCCTTTCCTACGAGCAGTACTTC
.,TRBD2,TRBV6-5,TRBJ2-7,CASSYTFSAAGGYEQYF,TGTGCCAGCAGTTACACCTTTTCGGCCGCGGGAGGGTACGAGCAGTACTTC
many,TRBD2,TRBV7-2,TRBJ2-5,CASSATSGGETQYF,TGTGCCAGCAGCGCGACTAGCGGAGGAGAGACCCAGTACTTC
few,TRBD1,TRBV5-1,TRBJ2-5,CASSPQGVLETQYF,TGCGCCAGCAGCCCGCAGGGGGTCTTGGAGACCCAGTACTTC
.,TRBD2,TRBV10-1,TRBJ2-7,CASSEGNSGTSYEQYF,TGCGCCAGCAGTGAGGGGAATAGCGGGACATCCTACGAGCAGTACTTC
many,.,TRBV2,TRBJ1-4,CASRIQGLTTNEKLFF,TGTGCCAGCAGAATTCAGGGCCTTACAACTAATGAAAAACTGTTTTTT
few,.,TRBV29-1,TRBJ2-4,CSVDTGGNIQYF,TGCAGCGTTGATACGGGCGGAAACATTCAGTACTTC
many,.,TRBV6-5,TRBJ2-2,CASSYSLGPQHNTGELFF,TGTGCCAGCAGTTACTCTTTAGGACCCCAGCACAACACCGGGGAGCTGTTTTTT
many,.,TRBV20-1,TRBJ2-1,CSARVDDSSSYNEQFF,TGCAGTGCTAGAGTAGACGACTCCAGCTCCTACAATGAGCAGTTCTTC
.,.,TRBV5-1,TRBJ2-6,CASSLVATAGANVLTF,TGCGCCAGCAGCTTGGTAGCCACTGCGGGGGCCAACGTCCTGACTTTC
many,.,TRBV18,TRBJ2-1,CASSPSAYNEQFF,TGTGCCAGCTCACCTAGCGCTTACAATGAGCAGTTCTTC
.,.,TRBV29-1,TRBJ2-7,CSVEGSATYEQYF,TGCAGCGTTGAAGGTTCAGCCACCTACGAGCAGTACTTC
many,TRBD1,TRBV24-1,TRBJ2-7,CATSDPTGTDYEQYF,TGTGCCACCAGTGACCCGACAGGGACCGACTACGAGCAGTACTTC
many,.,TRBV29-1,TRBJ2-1,CSVVSSYNEQFF,TGCAGCGTGGTGAGCTCCTACAATGAGCAGTTCTTC
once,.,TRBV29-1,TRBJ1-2,CSVNPPAGVGGYTF,TGCAGCGTAAACCCTCCAGCAGGCGTGGGAGGCTACACCTTC
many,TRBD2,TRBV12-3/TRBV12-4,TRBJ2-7,CASRGSGTSGRPYEQYF,TGTGCCAGCAGGGGGAGCGGGACTAGCGGTCGGCCCTACGAGCAGTACTTC
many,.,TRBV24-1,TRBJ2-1,CATSDSGPSYNEQFF,TGTGCCACCAGTGACAGCGGACCCTCCTACAATGAGCAGTTCTTC
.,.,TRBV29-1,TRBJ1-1,CSVGGNTEASF,TGCAGCGTTGGCGGGAACACTGAAGCTTCCTTT
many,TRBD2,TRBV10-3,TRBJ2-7,CAISELTSGNLEQYF,TGTGCCATCAGTGAGTTAACTAGCGGGAATCTAGAGCAGTACTTC
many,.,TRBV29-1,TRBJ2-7,CSVDLIRGGSYEQYF,TGCAGCGTTGATCTTATCAGGGGCGGATCCTACGAGCAGTACTTC
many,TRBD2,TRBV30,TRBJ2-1,CAWGSPGRAGDEQFF,TGTGCCTGGGGATCCCCGGGGAGGGCCGGGGATGAGCAGTTCTTC
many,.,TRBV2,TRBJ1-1,CASSQQGRTEAFF,TGTGCCAGCAGCCAGCAGGGCAGGACTGAAGCTTTCTTT
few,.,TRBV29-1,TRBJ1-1,CSAGVSGAEAFF,TGCAGCGCCGGGGTTTCAGGGGCTGAAGCTTTCTTT
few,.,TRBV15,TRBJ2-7,CATSREVAASYEQYF,TGTGCCACCAGCAGAGAGGTAGCGGCGTCCTACGAGCAGTACTTC
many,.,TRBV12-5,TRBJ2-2,CASGFTLVDTGELFF,TGTGCTAGTGGTTTTACATTGGTCGACACCGGGGAGCTGTTTTTT
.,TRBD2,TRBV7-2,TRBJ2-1,CASSLRLAPSYNEQFF,TGTGCCAGCAGCCTTCGACTAGCGCCGTCCTACAATGAGCAGTTCTTC
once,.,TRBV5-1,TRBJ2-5,CASSLVAGGPQGTQYF,TGCGCCAGCAGCTTGGTGGCAGGGGGGCCCCAAGGGACCCAGTACTTC
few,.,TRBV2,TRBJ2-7,CASSPGLVSYEQYF,TGTGCCAGCAGTCCCGGCCTCGTCTCCTACGAGCAGTACTTC
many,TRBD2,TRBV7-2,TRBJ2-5,CASSPRTSPVETQYF,TGTGCCAGCAGCCCCCGGACTAGTCCGGTAGAGACCCAGTACTTC
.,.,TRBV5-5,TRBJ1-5,CASSPRVSNQPQHF,TGTGCCAGCAGCCCCAGGGTGAGCAATCAGCCCCAGCATTTT
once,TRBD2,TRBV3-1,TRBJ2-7,CASSQQILAGGLNEQYF,TGTGCCAGCAGCCAACAAATTCTAGCGGGAGGGCTGAACGAGCAGTACTTC
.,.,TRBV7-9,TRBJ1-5,CASSLYRGRNQPQHF,TGTGCCAGCAGCTTATATCGGGGGCGCAATCAGCCCCAGCATTTT
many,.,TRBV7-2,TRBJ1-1,CASKSNTEAFF,TGTGCCAGCAAGTCTAACACTGAAGCTTTCTTT
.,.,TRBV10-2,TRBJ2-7,CASSENRAGSNEQYF,TGCGCCAGCAGTGAAAACAGGGCGGGGAGCAACGAGCAGTACTTC
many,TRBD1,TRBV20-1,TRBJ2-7,CSAKDRGWSYEQYF,TGCAGTGCCAAGGACAGGGGATGGTCCTACGAGCAGTACTTC
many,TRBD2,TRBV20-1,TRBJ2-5,CSARDDRAGDGKTQYF,TGCAGTGCTAGGGATGATCGGGCGGGAGACGGCAAGACCCAGTACTTC
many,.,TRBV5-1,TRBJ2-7,CASSLEAPGEQYF,TGCGCCAGCAGCTTGGAAGCCCCGGGCGAGCAGTACTTC
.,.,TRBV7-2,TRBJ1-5,CASSLGESRYSNQPQHF,TGTGCCAGCAGCTTAGGGGAGTCCCGCTATAGCAATCAGCCCCAGCATTTT
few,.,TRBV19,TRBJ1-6,CASSDSYNSPLHF,TGTGCCAGTAGCGACAGCTATAATTCACCCCTCCACTTT
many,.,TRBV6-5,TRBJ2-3,CASSYSRGKDTQYF,TGTGCCAGCAGTTACAGCAGGGGAAAGGATACGCAGTATTTT
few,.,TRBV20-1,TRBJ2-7,CSAIRDGTYEQYF,TGCAGTGCCATCCGGGACGGGACCTACGAGCAGTACTTC
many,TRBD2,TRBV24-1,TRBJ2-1,CATEDRTSGPAYNEQFF,TGTGCCACCGAGGATCGGACTAGCGGACCTGCCTACAATGAGCAGTTCTTC
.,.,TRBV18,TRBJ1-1,CASSRTYMNTEAFF,TGTGCCAGCTCACGAACTTACATGAACACTGAAGCTTTCTTT
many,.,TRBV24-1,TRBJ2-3,CATSGGPILSSTDTQYF,TGTGCCACCAGTGGAGGACCTATTCTTTCTAGCACAGATACGCAGTATTTT
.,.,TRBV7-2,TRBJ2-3,CASSSNVISWDTQYF,TGTGCCAGCAGCTCAAACGTCATCTCGTGGGATACGCAGTATTTT